Listed below are T cell receptor beta chains from one sample, sequenced in a study of T cells in Graves' hyperthyroidism and ophthalmopathy. TCRdb re-called the multiplex PCR reads through MiXCR, storing one row per CDR3 protein. The sample yields about 420,000 distinct CDR3 sequences, 15% to 17% seen once. Sequencing was performed on blood. The origin of the receptors is a woman aged 18 to 35 with Graves' hyperthyroidism. The CDR3 runs from the conserved cysteine through the conserved F or W. A D gene is named only where the DNA matches it firmly. The size of a clone is reported for some rows only, either as once, few or many, or as a class for expanded clones.

clone_size,v_call,d_call,j_call,cdr3_nt,cdr3_aa
many,TRBV2,TRBD1,TRBJ1-3,TGTGCCAGCAGCGGGACAGGGGCTGGAAACACCATATATTTT,CASSGTGAGNTIYF
-,TRBV6-5,TRBD1,TRBJ2-2,TGTGCCAGCAGTTCTCGGACAGGCTCCACCGGGGAGCTGTTTTTT,CASSSRTGSTGELFF
few,TRBV9,-,TRBJ2-5,TGTGCCAGCAGCGTATTGGGCGGAATCCAAGAGACCCAGTACTTC,CASSVLGGIQETQYF
-,TRBV4-2,TRBD2,TRBJ2-3,TGTGCCAGCAGCCAAGAACTAGCGGGAGCCCCAGATACGCAGTATTTT,CASSQELAGAPDTQYF
many,TRBV20-1,-,TRBJ2-7,TGCAGTGCTATAAACAGGGAAGCCTACGAGCAGTACTTC,CSAINREAYEQYF
many,TRBV6-1,-,TRBJ2-7,TGTGCCAGCAGTGGGCCGGAGGGATGGTCCTACGAGCAGTACTTC,CASSGPEGWSYEQYF
many,TRBV20-1,-,TRBJ2-7,TGCAGTGCTTACCCCCTGGAGGGTACCTACGAGCAGTACTTC,CSAYPLEGTYEQYF
many,TRBV20-1,TRBD2,TRBJ2-1,TGCAGTGCTAGACCTCCCGGACTAGCGGTCAATGCGCAGTTCTTC,CSARPPGLAVNAQFF
few,TRBV7-9,-,TRBJ2-2,TGTGCCAGCATCGCCGATTGGGGCACGAACACCGGGGAGCTGTTTTTT,CASIADWGTNTGELFF
many,TRBV30,-,TRBJ1-2,TGTGCCTGGAGAGTAGTGGGCAGCTATGGCTACACCTTC,CAWRVVGSYGYTF
many,TRBV12-3/TRBV12-4,TRBD1,TRBJ2-7,TGTGCCAGCAGCCGAGGTGGGACAGGGGTCTACGAGCAGTACTTC,CASSRGGTGVYEQYF
few,TRBV20-1,-,TRBJ2-5,TGCAGTGCTAGCGGGACGTACCAAGAGACCCAGTACTTC,CSASGTYQETQYF
-,TRBV10-1,TRBD2,TRBJ2-5,TGCGCCAGCGTGGTCCCGTCGGGAGGGCCCCAAGAGACCCAGTACTTC,CASVVPSGGPQETQYF
-,TRBV14,-,TRBJ2-2,TGTGCCAGCACCGAGAAAACACTAGCGAACACCGGGGAGCTGTTTTTT,CASTEKTLANTGELFF
-,TRBV5-1,TRBD2,TRBJ2-1,TGCGCCAGCCACCGCTGGGCGGGAGATAACTACAATGAGCAGTTCTTC,CASHRWAGDNYNEQFF
many,TRBV6-1,TRBD1,TRBJ2-5,TGTGCCAGCAGTCTGGGGACAGGGGGCGCGTTACGCCAGGAGACCCAGTACTTC,CASSLGTGGALRQETQYF